What follows are 14 T cell receptor beta chains derived from one specimen sequenced in a study of blood T cell repertoires in COVID-19. Produced via immunoSEQ multiplex PCR; TCRdb's table is partial and in-frame only. This repertoire shows approximately 46,000 clones, 70% to 90% found once; its top ten account for around 16%. Material for sequencing was peripheral blood. These TCRs come from an older man with active COVID-19.

This chain joins TRBV28 and TRBJ2-2, with D hard to call. This CDR3 comprises 13 residues. Germline V gives CDR1 MDHEN, CDR2 SYDVKM. Trimming pared 6 bases from V and 0 bases from J, leaving 5 bases between. CDR3 residues: CASRAPNTGELFF. Written as DNA, the CDR3 is TGTGCCAGCAGGGCTCCGAACACCGGGGAGCTGTTTTTT.

This chain joins TRBV5-1 and TRBJ2-7; 7 nucleotides line up with TRBD1. The J segment lost 6 bases and the V segment lost 2 bases, leaving 8 bases of the junction unmatched. The CDR3 is made up of 14 amino acids. Germline V gene lookup returns CDR1 SGHRS and CDR2 YFSETQ. CDR3 amino acids: CASSLGGDSTEQYF. As DNA, the CDR3 is TGCGCCAGCAGCTTAGGGGGCGACTCGACCGAGCAGTACTTC.

The J gene is TRBJ2-2, the V gene TRBV7-8; 7 nucleotides line up with TRBD1. The V gene's germline CDR1 is SGHVS and CDR2 FQNEAQ. This CDR3 region has 16 residues. V lost 2 bases, J lost 5 bases, and 8 bases stayed unmatched. Here the CDR3 DNA reads TGTGCCAGCAGCTTACGTGGCCGACAGGGAACCGGGGAGCTGTTTTTT. As protein: CASSLRGRQGTGELFF.

This clone was detected only a few times. The chain employs TRBV24-1 and TRBJ2-5, with 10 nucleotides matching TRBD1. Trimming removed 3 bases from V and 9 bases from J; junction bases left unmatched: 6. Germline assignment: CDR1 KGHDR and CDR2 SFDVKD. The CDR3 covers 14 residues. The CDR3 sequence: CATSDGDRGHPQYF. CDR3 DNA sequence: TGTGCCACCAGTGATGGGGACAGGGGCCATCCCCAGTACTTC.

The rearrangement links TRBV4-3 to TRBJ2-1; 7 bases are shared with TRBD2. V lost 0 bases, J lost 4 bases, and 6 bases stayed unmatched. Germline V lookup: CDR1 LGHNA, CDR2 YSLEER. The CDR3 has 16 residues. CDR3 amino acids: CASSQEGLAEYNEQFF. The CDR3 DNA follows: TGCGCCAGCAGCCAAGAGGGGCTAGCGGAATACAATGAGCAGTTCTTC.

The V gene is TRBV28, the J gene TRBJ1-6, with a tentative D call TRBD1 (6 bases). With 4 bases removed from V and 0 bases from J, the gap between germline ends came to 13 bases. CDR1 and CDR2 from the germline V gene are MDHEN and SYDVKM. The CDR3 loop spans 17 amino acids. The CDR3 bases are TGTGCCAGCAGTTCAAGACAGGAGAGCTCCTATAATTCACCCCTCCACTTT. Translation: CASSSRQESSYNSPLHF.

This clone was seen a handful of times. The gene calls are TRBV7-9 and TRBJ1-1; D is unclear. Germline V gene data show CDR1 as SEHNR and CDR2 as FQNEAQ (reference sequence). V dropped 1 base and J dropped 10 bases, with 19 bases sitting between them. The length of the CDR3 is 15 residues. CDR3 region: CASSLGSGGSTTAFF. In DNA, the CDR3 is TGTGCCAGCAGCTTAGGGAGTGGAGGGTCAACCACAGCTTTCTTT.

The chain is built from TRBV6-6 and TRBJ1-5; 8 bases align to TRBD1. The V segment lost 10 bases and the J segment 6 bases; nucleotides outside the gene matches: 11. The CDR3 is 14 amino acids. Germline V CDR1 and CDR2: MNHNY, SVGAGI (reference sequence). CDR3 in DNA: TGTGCCACCTACAGGGGGAACGTCGCTCAGCCCCAGCATTTT. Encoded protein: CATYRGNVAQPQHF.

The chain joins TRBV19 to TRBJ1-5; 7 bases line up with TRBD1. CDR1 is LNHDA, CDR2 SQIVND, per germline (reference sequence). The CDR3 contains 15 residues. Trimming at V came to 6 bases and at J to 1 base, leaving 6 bases not matched to a gene. The CDR3 DNA reads TGTGCCAGTAGGACGGGAGGGGGCAGCAATCAGCCCCAGCATTTT. It is translated as CASRTGGGSNQPQHF.

J is TRBJ2-3 and V is TRBV28; tentative D call: TRBD1 (7 bases). Trimming shortened V by 6 bases and J by 1 base, and 14 bases separated the two germline ends. The V gene's germline CDR1 is MDHEN and CDR2 SYDVKM. The CDR3 has 15 residues. The CDR3 coding sequence is TGTGCCAGCAGCCAGGGGGGCGCAGGCACAGATACGCAGTATTTT. Its translation is CASSQGGAGTDTQYF.

Notes on this clone: Other DNA sequences within the sample encode an identical CDR3. The chain carries TRBV4-3 and TRBJ2-7, with D perhaps matching TRBD2 (5 bases). V dropped 0 bases and J dropped 5 bases, with 8 bases sitting between them. In germline, CDR1 is LGHNA, CDR2 YSLEER. This CDR3 region has 13 residues. CDR3 in amino acids: CASSQDGGNEQYF. CDR3 coding DNA: TGCGCCAGCAGCCAAGATGGAGGTAACGAGCAGTACTTC.

The V and J genes are TRBV27 and TRBJ2-7; D gene uncertain. The germline gives CDR1 MNHEY, CDR2 SMNVEV (reference sequence). Trimming stripped 10 bases from V and 0 bases from J, with 13 bases between. The CDR3 has 13 residues. The CDR3 sequence is CATFDSNSYEQYF. In nucleotides, the CDR3 is TGTGCCACCTTTGACTCGAACTCCTACGAGCAGTACTTC.

This chain connects TRBV7-2 to TRBJ2-7; TRBD1 is a possible D gene (5 bases). The V end lost 4 bases, the J end lost 1 base, and 11 bases lay between the germline ends. Germline CDR1 is SGHTA and CDR2 is FQGNSA. The length of the CDR3 is 14 residues. This CDR3 is CASSWGRESYEQYF. The CDR3 nucleotides are TGTGCCAGCAGCTGGGGCAGGGAATCCTACGAGCAGTACTTC.

The chain employs TRBV2 and TRBJ2-7; D may be TRBD2 (6 bases). The CDR3 consists of 14 residues. V lost 4 bases and J lost 2, with 12 bases in between. Looked up from germline, CDR1 is SNHLY and CDR2 is FYNNEI. The DNA of the CDR3 is TGTGCCAGCAGTGTGGGGACTGTAACCTACGAGCAGTACTTC. Amino acids: CASSVGTVTYEQYF. The full variable domain, with the rest looked up from reference TRBV2 and TRBJ2-7, is EPEVTQTPSHQVTQMGQEVILRCVPISNHLYFYWYRQILGQKVEFLVSFYNNEISEKSEIFDDQFSVERPDGSNFTLKIRSTKLEDSAMYFCASSVGTVTYEQYFGPGTRLTVT.